This is a list of T cell receptor beta chains from one sample in a study of cytomegalovirus exposure and HLA in healthy donors. Here immunoSEQ multiplex PCR was the method, and the copy in TCRdb shows in-frame clones only, minus some. Among 150,000 to 200,000 clones listed, approximately 67% were seen once. The sequenced sample consisted of PBMCs. The receptors shown here come from a man aged 40-49 years in good health and CMV-seronegative. The CDR3 runs from the conserved cysteine through the conserved F or W. The D gene is left open where the match is weak. Size is omitted from some rows. Given values are once, few, many or a class for expanded clones.

v_call	j_call	clone_size	d_call	cdr3_nt	cdr3_aa
TRBV29-1	TRBJ2-5	.	.	TGCAGCGCCCAAGGGGGTCTTGCGGAGACCCAGTACTTC	CSAQGGLAETQYF
TRBV6-6	TRBJ2-5	once	.	TGTGCCAGCACCCTTCGGGATGGAGGCCAAGAGACCCAGTACTTC	CASTLRDGGQETQYF
TRBV7-2	TRBJ2-2	.	.	TGTGCCAGCAGCTTATCGGGAGCTGACACCGGGGAGCTGTTTTTT	CASSLSGADTGELFF
TRBV19	TRBJ2-3	.	.	TGTGCCAGTAGTATAATCGGGGGAAATACGCAGTATTTT	CASSIIGGNTQYF
TRBV5-6	TRBJ1-6	few	TRBD1	TGTGCCAGCAGCTTGAGTGGACAGGGGTCACCCCTCCACTTT	CASSLSGQGSPLHF
TRBV7-9	TRBJ1-4	.	TRBD1	TGTGCCAGCAGCGAACCGACAGGGGGCGGCGAAAAACTGTTTTTT	CASSEPTGGGEKLFF
TRBV6-1	TRBJ1-1	.	.	TGTGCCAGCAGGGGGCGGGGGGGCAGCCAAGCTTTCTTT	CASRGRGGSQAFF
TRBV7-3	TRBJ2-5	.	.	TGTGCCAGCAGCTTAGGGGCAGGGGCCTCCCAGTACTTC	CASSLGAGASQYF
TRBV5-6	TRBJ2-4	.	.	TGTGCCAGCACTCTGAGTGCGGTTTCAAACATTCAGTACTTC	CASTLSAVSNIQYF
TRBV5-1	TRBJ2-5	.	.	TGCGCCAGCAGCTTACCAGGGGAGGAGACCCAGTACTTC	CASSLPGEETQYF
TRBV27	TRBJ1-2	.	TRBD1	TGTGCCAGCAGTACCCCTAGGGACAGGGCTGGCTACACCTTC	CASSTPRDRAGYTF
TRBV9	TRBJ2-1	.	.	TGTGCCAGCAGCGGGACAGCCGATAGCTACAATGAGCAGTTCTTC	CASSGTADSYNEQFF
TRBV7-6	TRBJ1-5	few	.	TGTGCCAGCAGCTTAGGGGCAGGTGGTAGCAATCAGCCCCAGCATTTT	CASSLGAGGSNQPQHF
TRBV15	TRBJ1-4	.	.	TGTGCCACCAGCAGAGAACAGGGTGATGAAAAACTGTTTTTT	CATSREQGDEKLFF
TRBV2	TRBJ2-3	.	.	TGTGCCAGCAGTGCGGGTAGGGGAAGAGATACGCAGTATTTT	CASSAGRGRDTQYF
TRBV10-1	TRBJ2-7	.	.	TGCGCCAGCAGTGAGTGCAGATACGAGCAGTACTTC	CASSECRYEQYF
TRBV5-1	TRBJ2-5	.	TRBD2	TGCGCCAGCAGCTTGATCTGGGGGGGACAAGAGACCCAGTACTTC	CASSLIWGGQETQYF
TRBV10-3	TRBJ2-7	.	TRBD1	TGTGCCATCAGTGATAGGACAGGGGCGGCCTACGAGCAGTACTTC	CAISDRTGAAYEQYF
TRBV29-1	TRBJ2-7	.	TRBD1	TGCAGCGTTGAAGCCCCGTCAGGGGGCGCGATCTACGAGCAGTACTTC	CSVEAPSGGAIYEQYF
TRBV5-1	TRBJ2-1	.	TRBD1	TGCGCCAGCAGAGATACAGGGGGGCTTTGGAATGAGCAGTTCTTC	CASRDTGGLWNEQFF
TRBV5-1	TRBJ2-7	once	.	TGCGCCAGCAGCGCAGGGCCTACTTCCTACGAGCAGTACTTC	CASSAGPTSYEQYF
TRBV6-1	TRBJ1-5	.	.	TGTGCCAGCAGTTTCGTAGGGGGTAGCAATCAGCCCCAGCATTTT	CASSFVGGSNQPQHF
TRBV4-2	TRBJ1-1	.	.	TGTGCCAGCAGCCCGGGACTTTTCCCTGAAGCTTTCTTT	CASSPGLFPEAFF
TRBV5-1	TRBJ2-7	.	.	TGCGCCAGCCGAATGAGGTCGGGGGAGAACGGAGAGCAGTACTTC	CASRMRSGENGEQYF
TRBV9	TRBJ2-2	.	TRBD1	TGTGCCAGCAGCGTAGAGGGGGACAGCTCCACCGGGGAGCTGTTTTTT	CASSVEGDSSTGELFF
TRBV2	TRBJ1-5	few	.	TGTGCCAGCGGGAAGGACGGGGGGCTCAATCAGCCCCAGCATTTT	CASGKDGGLNQPQHF
TRBV5-1	TRBJ2-1	few	.	TGCGCCAGCAGCTTGAGGGGGGGCCTTGAGCAGTTCTTC	CASSLRGGLEQFF
TRBV11-2	TRBJ2-5	.	.	TGTGCCAGCAGCTTCGTTCAGGGTCGAGAGACCCAGTACTTC	CASSFVQGRETQYF
TRBV30	TRBJ2-5	.	.	TGTGCCTGGAGTGCCGGGACACTCCTGAGGGAGACCCAGTACTTC	CAWSAGTLLRETQYF
TRBV5-1	TRBJ2-2	.	TRBD2	TGCGCCAGCAGACTTAGCGGGAGAGACACCGGGGAGCTGTTTTTT	CASRLSGRDTGELFF
TRBV30	TRBJ2-7	.	TRBD1	TGTGCCTGGAGATCTCCCCGGACAGGGAACGAGCAGTACTTC	CAWRSPRTGNEQYF
TRBV27	TRBJ1-2	.	.	TGTGCCAGCAGACCGGGAGCGAACTATGGCTACACCTTC	CASRPGANYGYTF
TRBV7-2	TRBJ2-5	.	.	TGTGCCAGCAGCTACGACTGGAACCAAGAGACCCAGTACTTC	CASSYDWNQETQYF
TRBV5-4	TRBJ1-2	.	.	TGTGCCAGCAGTATACCGGGACAACGGCCTTACACCTTC	CASSIPGQRPYTF
TRBV19	TRBJ2-7	.	.	TGTGCCAGTAGTATCGACCGGAGCTCCTACGAGCAGTACTTC	CASSIDRSSYEQYF
TRBV28	TRBJ1-3	few	.	TGTGCCAGCGGAAATACAGGGAGCTCTGGAAACACCATATATTTT	CASGNTGSSGNTIYF
TRBV4-1	TRBJ2-1	.	TRBD2	TGCGCCAGCAGCCAAGAGGTAGCGGGAGTCTCCTACAATGAGCAGTTCTTC	CASSQEVAGVSYNEQFF
TRBV7-2	TRBJ1-6	once	.	TGTGCCAGCAGCTTAGACAGGGTGGACTCACCCCTCCACTTT	CASSLDRVDSPLHF
TRBV20-1	TRBJ2-3	.	.	TGCAGTCCCAGGAGGAACCGTACGCAGTATTTT	CSPRRNRTQYF
TRBV19	TRBJ1-3	few	.	TGTGCCAGTAGTACAGGGGCCGGTGCTGGAAACACCATATATTTT	CASSTGAGAGNTIYF
TRBV14	TRBJ1-4	few	TRBD1	TGTGCCAGCAGCCCCCGGGACAGGGTAAATGAAAAACTGTTTTTT	CASSPRDRVNEKLFF
TRBV6-6	TRBJ1-1	.	.	TGTGCCAGCAGTTCCAGCCCGGCGGTCCCTGAAGCTTTCTTT	CASSSSPAVPEAFF
TRBV27	TRBJ2-5	once	.	TGTGCCAGCAGTTTAATGGGGGGTCGGAGCAGCGAGACCCAGTACTTC	CASSLMGGRSSETQYF
TRBV5-1	TRBJ2-5	.	TRBD1	TGCGCCAGCAGCTTCGGGACAGGGCAAGAGACCCAGTACTTC	CASSFGTGQETQYF
TRBV29-1	TRBJ1-2	few	.	TGCAGCGTCGGGAGCGGGACACCTAACTATGGCTACACCTTC	CSVGSGTPNYGYTF
TRBV29-1	TRBJ2-1	.	.	TGCAGCGTGGACTTAGGACAGAGGCAGTTCTTC	CSVDLGQRQFF
TRBV7-2	TRBJ2-7	.	.	TGTGCCAGCACCGTACCGGGTTCTTCCTACGAGCAGTACTTC	CASTVPGSSYEQYF
TRBV5-8	TRBJ2-2	.	.	TGTGCCAGCCGCAGGCGAGAGGGCACCGGGGAGCTGTTTTTT	CASRRREGTGELFF
TRBV6-4	TRBJ2-2	.	TRBD2	TGTGCCAGCAGCCCATCCGCTATAGCGGGGAACACCGGGGAGCTGTTTTTT	CASSPSAIAGNTGELFF
TRBV6-4	TRBJ2-3	.	TRBD2	TGTGCCAGCAGTGCCTCAGCGGGAGACTCCACAGATACGCAGTATTTT	CASSASAGDSTDTQYF
TRBV15	TRBJ1-2	.	TRBD1	TGTGCCACCAGCAGAGATGGGACAGGGCGACTCTTC	CATSRDGTGRLF
TRBV21-1	TRBJ2-1	few	.	TGTGCCAGCAGCAAATTGGCTAGCCCCGTCTACAATGAGCAGTTCTTC	CASSKLASPVYNEQFF
TRBV4-2	TRBJ2-5	.	TRBD2	TGTGCCAGCAGCCAAGATGATCTAGCGGGAGAAGAGACCCAGTACTTC	CASSQDDLAGEETQYF